This T cell receptor beta chain was profiled in a study of Graves' ophthalmopathy and Graves' hyperthyroidism. This CDR3 has 13 amino acids. Germline lookup yields CDR1 GTSNPN and CDR2 SVGIG (reference sequence). With 3 bases removed from V and 5 bases from J, the gap between germline ends came to 13 bases. Findings and limits, study-wide: This model predicted ophthalmopathy progression (sensitivity approximately 68%, specificity 72% to 85%).

The authors amplified TCR beta CDR3 regions from RNA transcripts. HTBI-primed RT-PCR formed the first round, and a multiplex PCR formed the second. TCRdb independently ran MiXCR on the multiplex PCR reads; one entry per CDR3 protein. The sample holds roughly 160,000 distinct CDR3 sequences, roughly 37% seen once. Details on this clonotype: Its cognate antigen is unknown.

The source of this sequence is a woman aged 35 to 49 with Graves' ophthalmopathy. The sample consisted of peripheral blood. The chain links TRBV30 to TRBJ2-5; D unresolved. CDR3 sequence: CAWRRGRFETQYF. CDR3 nucleotide sequence: TGTGCCTGGAGAAGAGGCCGGTTTGAGACCCAGTACTTC.